These 8 T cell receptor beta chains were all obtained from the same sample, sequenced in a study of T cell responses to AZD1222 COVID-19 vaccine. Produced via immunoSEQ multiplex PCR; TCRdb's table is partial and in-frame only. The top ten clones hold roughly 0.87% of a sample with under 150,000 clones, 93% of them seen once. This material consisted of peripheral blood, taken on day 0 of AZD1222 vaccination. The receptors were sampled from an adult in good health.

This chain joins TRBV11-2 and TRBJ1-4, with 9 bases fitting TRBD1. J lost 8 bases, V lost 2 bases, and 9 bases had no gene match. The CDR3 runs to 16 residues. The V gene's germline CDR1 is SGHAT and CDR2 FQNNGV. CDR3 residues: CASSLWGQGRGEKLFF. CDR3 nucleotide sequence: TGTGCCAGCAGCTTATGGGGACAGGGCCGAGGGGAAAAACTGTTTTTT.

The gene calls are TRBV5-1 and TRBJ1-1; the match to TRBD1 covers 7 bases. Per germline, CDR1 SGHRS and CDR2 YFSETQ. The J segment lost 2 bases and the V segment lost 3 bases, leaving 10 bases of the junction unmatched. The CDR3 has 16 amino acids. DNA of the CDR3: TGCGCCAGCAGCTCACCGGGACAGACCACCAACACTGAAGCTTTCTTT. Amino acid sequence: CASSSPGQTTNTEAFF.

This clone was observed a single time. The rearrangement uses TRBV19 and TRBJ2-1; TRBD2 matches at 9 bases. This CDR3 has 15 amino acids. V lost 3 bases and J lost 7; bases outside the gene matches: 7. Looked up from germline, CDR1 is LNHDA and CDR2 is SQIVND (reference sequence). The CDR3 is CASSIRTSATNEQFF. In DNA form, the CDR3 reads TGTGCCAGTAGTATCCGGACTAGCGCAACTAATGAGCAGTTCTTC. Using reference TRBV19 and TRBJ2-1 for the parts outside the CDR3, the full variable domain is DGGITQSPKYLFRKEGQNVTLSCEQNLNHDAMYWYRQDPGQGLRLIYYSQIVNDFQKGDIAEGYSVSREKKESFPLTVTSAQKNPTAFYLCASSIRTSATNEQFFGPGTRLTVL.

The J gene is TRBJ2-1, the V gene TRBV5-1; D remains ambiguous. V dropped 4 bases and J dropped 4 bases, with 15 bases sitting between them. Germline V gives CDR1 SGHRS, CDR2 YFSETQ. CDR3 length: 15 amino acids. In DNA form, the CDR3 reads TGCGCCAGCAGCCCCACACACCCTCGATACAATGAGCAGTTCTTC. Its protein product is CASSPTHPRYNEQFF.

This rearrangement joins TRBV12-5 to TRBJ2-1; TRBD1 agrees at 10 bases. V gave up 5 bases and J gave up 6 bases; unmatched junction bases: 13. The CDR3 is 17 residues long. Germline V gene lookup returns CDR1 LGHNT and CDR2 FRNRAP. CDR3 sequence reads: CASGLGGTGAARNEQFF. As DNA, the CDR3 is TGTGCTAGTGGTCTAGGAGGGACAGGGGCCGCCCGCAATGAGCAGTTCTTC.

The genes are TRBV7-9 and TRBJ1-3; a possible D gene is TRBD1 (6 bases). V gave up 4 bases and J gave up 0 bases, with 7 bases separating them. CDR1 and CDR2 from the germline V gene are SEHNR and FQNEAQ (reference sequence). The CDR3 runs to 14 residues. In DNA, the CDR3 is TGTGCCAGCAGCTCAGGGGACTCTGGAAACACCATATATTTT. Protein sequence: CASSSGDSGNTIYF.

This chain links TRBV9 with TRBJ1-1; D is unresolved. This CDR3 is built from 14 residues. Between the trimmed V and J ends, which lost 0 bases and 2 bases, there was a span of 8 bases. Germline CDR1 and CDR2: SGDLS and YYNGEE. The CDR3 protein is CASSVDGINTEAFF. CDR3 DNA sequence: TGTGCCAGCAGCGTAGATGGAATCAACACTGAAGCTTTCTTT.

The gene calls are TRBV28 and TRBJ1-2; 8 bases line up with TRBD1. This CDR3 spans 15 amino acids. With V trimmed by 4 bases and J by 2 bases, 6 bases remained unmatched. CDR1 MDHEN and CDR2 SYDVKM come from the germline V gene. The DNA for the CDR3 is TGTGCCAGCAGTTCTCCGGGACAGGCGAACTATGGCTACACCTTC. Translating it yields CASSSPGQANYGYTF.